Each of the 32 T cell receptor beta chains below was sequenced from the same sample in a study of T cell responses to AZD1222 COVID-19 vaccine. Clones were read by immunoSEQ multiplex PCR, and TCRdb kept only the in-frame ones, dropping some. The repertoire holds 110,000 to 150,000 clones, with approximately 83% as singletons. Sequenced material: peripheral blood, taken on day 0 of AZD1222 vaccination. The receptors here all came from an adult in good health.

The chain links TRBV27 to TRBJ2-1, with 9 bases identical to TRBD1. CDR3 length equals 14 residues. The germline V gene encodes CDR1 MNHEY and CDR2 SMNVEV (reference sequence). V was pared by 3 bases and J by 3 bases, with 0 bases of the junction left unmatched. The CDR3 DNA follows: TGTGCCAGCAGTTTGACAGGGGGCTACAATGAGCAGTTCTTC. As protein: CASSLTGGYNEQFF.

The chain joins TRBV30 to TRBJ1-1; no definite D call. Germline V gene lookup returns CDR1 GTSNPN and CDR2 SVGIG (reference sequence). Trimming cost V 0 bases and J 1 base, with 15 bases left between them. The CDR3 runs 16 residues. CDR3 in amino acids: CAWSVGGLITNTEAFF. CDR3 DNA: TGTGCCTGGAGTGTAGGCGGGCTAATTACGAACACTGAAGCTTTCTTT.

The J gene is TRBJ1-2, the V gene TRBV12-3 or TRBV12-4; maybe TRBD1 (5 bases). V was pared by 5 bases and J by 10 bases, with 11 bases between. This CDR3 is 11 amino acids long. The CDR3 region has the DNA TGTGCCAGCAGTCCCGGGGCCTCCTACACCTTC. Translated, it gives CASSPGASYTF.

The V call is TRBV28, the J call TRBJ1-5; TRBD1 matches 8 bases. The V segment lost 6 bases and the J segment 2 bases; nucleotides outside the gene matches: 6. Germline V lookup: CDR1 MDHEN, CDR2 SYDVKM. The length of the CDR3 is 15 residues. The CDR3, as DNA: TGTGCCAGCAGAGGACAGGGTAGTGGCAATCAGCCCCAGCATTTT. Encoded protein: CASRGQGSGNQPQHF.

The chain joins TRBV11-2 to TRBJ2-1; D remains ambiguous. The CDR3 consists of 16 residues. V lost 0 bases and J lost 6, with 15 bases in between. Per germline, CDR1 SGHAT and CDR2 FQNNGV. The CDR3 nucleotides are TGTGCCAGCAGCTTAGAGGCCCGTCGAAACCTCAATGAGCAGTTCTTC. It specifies CASSLEARRNLNEQFF.

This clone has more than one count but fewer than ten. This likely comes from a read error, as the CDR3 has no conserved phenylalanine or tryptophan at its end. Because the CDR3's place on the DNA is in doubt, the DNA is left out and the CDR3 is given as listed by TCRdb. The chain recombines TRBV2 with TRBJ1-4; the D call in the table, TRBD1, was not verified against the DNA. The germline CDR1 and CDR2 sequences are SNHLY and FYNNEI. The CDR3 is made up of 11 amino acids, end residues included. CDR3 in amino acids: CASSGQGVGLI.

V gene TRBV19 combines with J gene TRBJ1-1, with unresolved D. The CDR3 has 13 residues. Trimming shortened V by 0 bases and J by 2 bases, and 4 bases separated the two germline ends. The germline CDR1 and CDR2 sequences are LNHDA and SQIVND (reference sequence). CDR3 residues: CASSIEGNTEAFF. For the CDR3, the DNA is TGTGCCAGTAGTATAGAGGGTAACACTGAAGCTTTCTTT. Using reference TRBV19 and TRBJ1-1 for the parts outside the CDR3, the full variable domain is DGGITQSPKYLFRKEGQNVTLSCEQNLNHDAMYWYRQDPGQGLRLIYYSQIVNDFQKGDIAEGYSVSREKKESFPLTVTSAQKNPTAFYLCASSIEGNTEAFFGQGTRLTVV.

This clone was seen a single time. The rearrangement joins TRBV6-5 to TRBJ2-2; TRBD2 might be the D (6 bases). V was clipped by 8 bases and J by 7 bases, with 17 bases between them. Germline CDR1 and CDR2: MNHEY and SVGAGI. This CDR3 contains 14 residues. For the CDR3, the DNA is TGTGCCAGCGGCTCGCGGGGCCGGGACGGGGAGCTGTTTTTT. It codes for CASGSRGRDGELFF.

In DNA, the CDR3 is TGTGCCAGCTCACCTGGGACAGGGAAAGAGACCCAGTACTTC. Amino acids: CASSPGTGKETQYF. The chain links TRBV18 to TRBJ2-5; 9 nucleotides agree with TRBD1. CDR1 is KGHSH, CDR2 LQKENI, per germline. The ends lost 3 bases at V and 3 bases at J; junction bases unmatched: 2. The CDR3 runs to 14 residues.

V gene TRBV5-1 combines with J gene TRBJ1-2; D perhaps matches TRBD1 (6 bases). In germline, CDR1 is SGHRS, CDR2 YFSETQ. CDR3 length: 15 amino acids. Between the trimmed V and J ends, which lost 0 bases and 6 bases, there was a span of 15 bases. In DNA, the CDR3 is TGCGCCAGCAGCTTGGAGTCTGGGGGCGCACATGGCTACACCTTC. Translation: CASSLESGGAHGYTF.

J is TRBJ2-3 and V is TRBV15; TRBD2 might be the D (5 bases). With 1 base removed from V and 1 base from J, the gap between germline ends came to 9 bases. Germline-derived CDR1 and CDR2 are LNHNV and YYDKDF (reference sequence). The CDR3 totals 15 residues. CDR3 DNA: TGTGCCACCAGCAGAGGTAACGGGGGCACAGATACGCAGTATTTT. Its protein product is CATSRGNGGTDTQYF.

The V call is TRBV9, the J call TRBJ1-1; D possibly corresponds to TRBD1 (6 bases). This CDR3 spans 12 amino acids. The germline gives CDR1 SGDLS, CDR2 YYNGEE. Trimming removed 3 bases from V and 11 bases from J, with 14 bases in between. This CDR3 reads CASSAEGGYAFF. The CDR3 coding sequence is TGTGCCAGCAGCGCAGAAGGGGGGTACGCTTTCTTT.

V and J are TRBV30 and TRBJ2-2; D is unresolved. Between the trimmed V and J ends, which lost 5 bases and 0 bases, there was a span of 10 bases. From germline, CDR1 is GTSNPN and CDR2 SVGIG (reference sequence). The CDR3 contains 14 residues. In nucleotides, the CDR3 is TGTGCCTGGCCTGGGGTAGCGAACACCGGGGAGCTGTTTTTT. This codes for CAWPGVANTGELFF.

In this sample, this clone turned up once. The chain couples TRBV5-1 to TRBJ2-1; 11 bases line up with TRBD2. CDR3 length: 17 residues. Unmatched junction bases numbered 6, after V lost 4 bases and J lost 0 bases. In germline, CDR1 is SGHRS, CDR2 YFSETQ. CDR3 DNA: TGCGCCAGCAGCCAGGGACTAGCGGATCTCTCCTACAATGAGCAGTTCTTC. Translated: CASSQGLADLSYNEQFF.

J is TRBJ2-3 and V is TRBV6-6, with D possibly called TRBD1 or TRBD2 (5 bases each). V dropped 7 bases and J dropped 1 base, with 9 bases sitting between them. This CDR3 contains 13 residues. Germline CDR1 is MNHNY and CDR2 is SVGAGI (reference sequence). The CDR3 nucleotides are TGTGCCAGCATACGGGGACGCACAGATACGCAGTATTTT. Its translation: CASIRGRTDTQYF.

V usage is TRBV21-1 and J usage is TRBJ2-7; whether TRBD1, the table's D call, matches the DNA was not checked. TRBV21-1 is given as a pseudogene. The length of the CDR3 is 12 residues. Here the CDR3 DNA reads TGTGCCAGCCCATTTAGGGGCGTGGAGCAGTACTTC. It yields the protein CASPFRGVEQYF.

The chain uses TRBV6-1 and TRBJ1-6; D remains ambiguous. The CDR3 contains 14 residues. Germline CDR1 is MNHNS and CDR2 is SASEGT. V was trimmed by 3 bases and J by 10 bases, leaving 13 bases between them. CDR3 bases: TGTGCCAGCAGTGAGGCAGCGGTTGTCTCACCCCTCCACTTT. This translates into CASSEAAVVSPLHF.

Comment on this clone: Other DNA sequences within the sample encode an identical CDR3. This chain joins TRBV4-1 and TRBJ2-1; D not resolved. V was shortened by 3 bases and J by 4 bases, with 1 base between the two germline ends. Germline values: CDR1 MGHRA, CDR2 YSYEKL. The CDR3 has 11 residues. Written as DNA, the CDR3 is TGCGCCAGCAGCCAGTACAATGAGCAGTTCTTC. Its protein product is CASSQYNEQFF.

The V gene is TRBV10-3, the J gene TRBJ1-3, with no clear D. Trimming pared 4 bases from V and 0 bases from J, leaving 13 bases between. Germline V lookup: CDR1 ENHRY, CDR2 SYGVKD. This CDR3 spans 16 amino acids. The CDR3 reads CAISAGATFSGNTIYF. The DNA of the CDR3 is TGTGCCATCAGTGCTGGCGCTACCTTCTCTGGAAACACCATATATTTT.

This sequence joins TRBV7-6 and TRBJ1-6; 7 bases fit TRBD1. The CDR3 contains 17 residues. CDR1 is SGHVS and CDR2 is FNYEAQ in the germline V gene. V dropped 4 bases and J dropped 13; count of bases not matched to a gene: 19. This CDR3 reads CASSSSGTAFYGVPLHF. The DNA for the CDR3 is TGTGCCAGCAGCTCCTCGGGGACAGCCTTCTATGGGGTGCCCCTCCACTTT.

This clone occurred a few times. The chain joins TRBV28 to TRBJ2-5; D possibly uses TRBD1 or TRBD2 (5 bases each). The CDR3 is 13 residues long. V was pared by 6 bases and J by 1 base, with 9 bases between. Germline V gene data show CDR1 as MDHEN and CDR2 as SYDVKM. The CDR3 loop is CASRGDLQETQYF. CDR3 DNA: TGTGCCAGCAGAGGGGACCTCCAAGAGACCCAGTACTTC.

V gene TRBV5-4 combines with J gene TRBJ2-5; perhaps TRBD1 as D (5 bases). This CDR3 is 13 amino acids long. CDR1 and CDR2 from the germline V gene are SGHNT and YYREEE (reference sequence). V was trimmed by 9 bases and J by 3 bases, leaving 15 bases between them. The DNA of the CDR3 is TGTGCCATCCAGGGCCAGCCAGAAGAGACCCAGTACTTC. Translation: CAIQGQPEETQYF.

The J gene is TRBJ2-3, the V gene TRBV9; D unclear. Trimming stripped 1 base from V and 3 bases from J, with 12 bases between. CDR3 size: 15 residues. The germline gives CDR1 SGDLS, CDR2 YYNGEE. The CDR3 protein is CASSVISESTDTQYF. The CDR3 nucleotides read TGTGCCAGCAGCGTAATTAGTGAGTCGACAGATACGCAGTATTTT.

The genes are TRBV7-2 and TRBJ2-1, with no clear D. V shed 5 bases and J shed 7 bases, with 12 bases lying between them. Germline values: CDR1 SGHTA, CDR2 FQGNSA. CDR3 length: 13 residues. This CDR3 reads CASSRPVSNEQFF. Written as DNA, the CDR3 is TGTGCCAGCAGCCGTCCCGTATCAAATGAGCAGTTCTTC. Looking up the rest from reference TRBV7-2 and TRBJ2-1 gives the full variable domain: GAGVSQSPSNKVTEKGKDVELRCDPISGHTALYWYRQSLGQGLEFLIYFQGNSAPDKSGLPSDRFSAERTGGSVSTLTIQRTQQEDSAVYLCASSRPVSNEQFFGPGTRLTVL.

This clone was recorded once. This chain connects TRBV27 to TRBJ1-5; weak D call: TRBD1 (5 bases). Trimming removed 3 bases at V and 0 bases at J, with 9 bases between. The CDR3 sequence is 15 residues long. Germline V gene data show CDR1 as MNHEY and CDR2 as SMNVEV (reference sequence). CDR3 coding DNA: TGTGCCAGCAGTTTGACAGCTTATAGCAATCAGCCCCAGCATTTT. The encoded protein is CASSLTAYSNQPQHF.

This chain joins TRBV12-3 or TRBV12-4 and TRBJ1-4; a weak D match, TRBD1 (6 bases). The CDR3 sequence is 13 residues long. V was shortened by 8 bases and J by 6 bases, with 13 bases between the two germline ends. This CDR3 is CASGQREDEKLFF. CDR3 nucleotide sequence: TGTGCCAGCGGACAGAGGGAGGATGAAAAACTGTTTTTT.

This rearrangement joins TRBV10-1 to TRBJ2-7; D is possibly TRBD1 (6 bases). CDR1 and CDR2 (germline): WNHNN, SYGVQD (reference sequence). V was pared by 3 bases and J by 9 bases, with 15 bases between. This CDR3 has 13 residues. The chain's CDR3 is CASSEHTGQRQYF. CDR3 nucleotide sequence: TGCGCCAGCAGTGAACATACAGGGCAGCGGCAGTACTTC.

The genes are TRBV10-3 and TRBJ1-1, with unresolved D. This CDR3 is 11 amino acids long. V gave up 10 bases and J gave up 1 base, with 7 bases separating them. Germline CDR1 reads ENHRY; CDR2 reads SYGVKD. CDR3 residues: CATKGNTEAFF. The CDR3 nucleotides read TGTGCCACCAAGGGGAACACTGAAGCTTTCTTT.

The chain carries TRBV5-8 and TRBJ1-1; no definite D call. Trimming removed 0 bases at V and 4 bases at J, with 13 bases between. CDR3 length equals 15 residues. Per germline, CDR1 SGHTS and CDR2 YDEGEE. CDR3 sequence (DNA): TGTGCCAGCAGCTTGGTGGGCGCCGGAATCACTGAAGCTTTCTTT. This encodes CASSLVGAGITEAFF.

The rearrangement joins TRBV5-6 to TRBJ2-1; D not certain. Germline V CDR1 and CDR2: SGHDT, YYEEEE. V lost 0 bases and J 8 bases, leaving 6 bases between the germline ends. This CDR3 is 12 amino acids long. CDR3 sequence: CASSLGDHEQFF. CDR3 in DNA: TGTGCCAGCAGCTTGGGTGACCATGAGCAGTTCTTC.

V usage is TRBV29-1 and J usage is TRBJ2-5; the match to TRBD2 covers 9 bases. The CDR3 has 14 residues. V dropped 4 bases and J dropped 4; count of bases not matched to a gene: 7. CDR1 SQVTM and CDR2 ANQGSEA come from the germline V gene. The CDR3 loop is CSVVLAGGIETQYF. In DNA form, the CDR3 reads TGCAGCGTTGTGCTGGCGGGAGGGATAGAGACCCAGTACTTC.

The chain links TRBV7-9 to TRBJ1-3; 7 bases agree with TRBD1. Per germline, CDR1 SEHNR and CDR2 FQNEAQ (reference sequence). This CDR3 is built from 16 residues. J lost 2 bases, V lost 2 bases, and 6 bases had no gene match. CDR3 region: CASSLYRGGTGNTIYF. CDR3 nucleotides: TGTGCCAGCAGCTTATATAGAGGGGGCACTGGAAACACCATATATTTT.